The rows below give T cell receptor beta chains drawn from one sample of a study of cytomegalovirus exposure and HLA in healthy donors. Clones were read by immunoSEQ multiplex PCR, and TCRdb kept only the in-frame ones, dropping some. The profile shows about 140,000 clones, about 76% of them singletons. Input material: PBMCs. These TCRs come from a female donor in good health and CMV-seronegative. CDR3s include the opening cysteine and the closing phenylalanine or tryptophan. D genes are given only for firm matches. Size is omitted from some rows. Given values are once, few, many or a class for expanded clones.

size,D,J,V,CDR3,DNA
-,TRBD2,TRBJ2-7,TRBV7-9,CASSLSGGRNEQYF,TGTGCCAGCAGCTTATCCGGGGGGAGGAACGAGCAGTACTTC
-,TRBD1,TRBJ2-1,TRBV9,CASSVGGGRDEQFF,TGTGCCAGCAGCGTAGGAGGGGGCCGCGATGAGCAGTTCTTC
-,-,TRBJ1-2,TRBV19,CASTPGGGSGYGYTF,TGTGCCAGTACCCCCGGGGGGGGATCGGGCTATGGCTACACCTTC
-,-,TRBJ2-3,TRBV28,CASMERLPTDTQYF,TGTGCCAGCATGGAGAGACTACCCACAGATACGCAGTATTTT
-,-,TRBJ2-1,TRBV27,CASSLLASVYNEQFF,TGTGCCAGCAGTTTATTAGCGTCCGTCTACAATGAGCAGTTCTTC
-,TRBD2,TRBJ2-6,TRBV4-2,CASSRFPGTIILNSGANVLTF,TGTGCCAGCAGCCGTTTTCCCGGGACTATTATACTTAACTCTGGGGCCAACGTCCTGACTTTC
-,-,TRBJ1-1,TRBV5-1,CASSLRTAGTEAFF,TGCGCCAGCAGCTTGCGGACAGCCGGCACTGAAGCTTTCTTT
-,TRBD1,TRBJ1-3,TRBV29-1,CSVLMTGNSGNTIYF,TGCAGCGTTCTTATGACAGGGAACTCTGGAAACACCATATATTTT
-,-,TRBJ1-4,TRBV19,CASSLRGAGNEKLFF,TGTGCCAGTAGTCTTAGGGGTGCCGGTAATGAAAAACTGTTTTTT
-,TRBD2,TRBJ2-3,TRBV9,CASSVAGLAGIGTDTQYF,TGTGCCAGCAGCGTAGCTGGTCTAGCGGGGATCGGGACAGATACGCAGTATTTT
-,-,TRBJ2-5,TRBV15,CATSRELQGAQEQETQYF,TGTGCCACCAGCAGAGAGCTGCAGGGCGCCCAGGAACAAGAGACCCAGTACTTC
few,-,TRBJ2-5,TRBV9,CASSVASGQETQYF,TGTGCCAGCAGCGTAGCGAGCGGCCAAGAGACCCAGTACTTC
-,-,TRBJ2-3,TRBV14,CASSQEGTVLQGTDTQYF,TGTGCCAGCAGCCAAGAGGGGACTGTCCTCCAAGGAACAGATACGCAGTATTTT
-,-,TRBJ2-5,TRBV2,CASSDRVETQYF,TGTGCCAGCAGTGACAGGGTCGAGACCCAGTACTTC
-,TRBD1,TRBJ2-7,TRBV19,CASSTHPTGHLTDEQYF,TGTGCCAGTAGTACCCATCCGACAGGGCATTTAACAGACGAGCAGTACTTC
-,TRBD2,TRBJ2-1,TRBV4-3,CASSQELAGLWDEQFF,TGCGCCAGCAGCCAAGAATTAGCGGGGCTGTGGGATGAGCAGTTCTTC
-,TRBD2,TRBJ2-7,TRBV7-2,CASNSGTSSYEQYF,TGTGCCAGCAACTCCGGGACTAGCTCCTACGAGCAGTACTTC
-,-,TRBJ1-5,TRBV5-1,CASSTGEGGNSQPQHF,TGCGCCAGCAGTACCGGGGAAGGGGGTAATTCTCAGCCCCAGCATTTT
few,TRBD2,TRBJ2-1,TRBV15,CATSRDGSGARNEQFF,TGTGCCACCAGCAGAGATGGTAGCGGGGCGAGGAATGAGCAGTTCTTC
-,TRBD2,TRBJ2-5,TRBV11-2,CASSGGGQETQYF,TGTGCCAGCAGCGGCGGGGGTCAAGAGACCCAGTACTTC
-,TRBD1,TRBJ2-1,TRBV7-2,CASSPRDRGDNEQFF,TGTGCCAGCAGCCCCCGGGACAGGGGGGACAATGAGCAGTTCTTC
-,-,TRBJ2-2,TRBV11-3,CASSSRTNTDTGELFF,TGTGCCAGCAGCTCTAGGACTAATACGGACACCGGGGAGCTGTTTTTT
-,TRBD1,TRBJ2-5,TRBV30,CAWRGQGYQETQYF,TGTGCCTGGAGGGGACAGGGCTACCAAGAGACCCAGTACTTC
-,-,TRBJ1-2,TRBV11-3,CASSSDSYYGYTF,TGTGCCAGCAGTTCGGACAGCTACTATGGCTACACCTTC
-,TRBD2,TRBJ2-7,TRBV5-6,CASSTGRFSGIGYEQYF,TGTGCCAGCAGCACTGGGAGGTTCAGCGGGATTGGATACGAGCAGTACTTC
-,-,TRBJ2-2,TRBV5-4,CASSLGRGNTGELFF,TGTGCCAGCAGCTTGGGCAGGGGGAACACCGGGGAGCTGTTTTTT
-,-,TRBJ2-1,TRBV7-3,CASSFSRQDNEQFF,TGTGCCAGCAGCTTCTCCAGACAGGACAATGAGCAGTTCTTC
-,-,TRBJ2-4,TRBV28,CASSFRVAKNIQYF,TGTGCCAGCAGTTTTCGAGTAGCCAAAAACATTCAGTACTTC
-,TRBD1,TRBJ1-1,TRBV7-8,CASSLRTGGTEAFF,TGTGCCAGCAGCTTAAGGACAGGGGGAACTGAAGCTTTCTTT
-,-,TRBJ2-6,TRBV11-3,CASSPDLSGANVLTF,TGTGCCAGCAGCCCGGACTTGTCTGGGGCCAACGTCCTGACTTTC
-,-,TRBJ2-2,TRBV9,CASSSGLAGELFF,TGTGCCAGCAGCAGTGGGCTCGCCGGGGAGCTGTTTTTT
-,-,TRBJ2-6,TRBV11-3,CASSSGTLRSGANVLTF,TGTGCCAGCAGCTCGGGGACTTTACGATCTGGGGCCAACGTCCTGACTTTC
-,-,TRBJ1-4,TRBV11-3,CASSPNRAWEKLFF,TGTGCCAGCAGCCCTAACAGGGCATGGGAAAAACTGTTTTTT
-,TRBD1,TRBJ2-7,TRBV4-3,CASSQGTGNEQYF,TGCGCCAGCAGCCAAGGGACAGGGAACGAGCAGTACTTC
few,-,TRBJ1-2,TRBV2,CASSDQGTNYGYTF,TGTGCCAGCAGTGACCAGGGAACTAACTATGGCTACACCTTC
-,-,TRBJ2-3,TRBV4-1,CASSQDPLRQELYF,TGCGCCAGCAGCCAAGACCCGCTCCGGCAGGAACTGTATTTT
few,-,TRBJ2-1,TRBV2,CASSEVAGPATEQFF,TGTGCCAGCAGTGAAGTGGCGGGACCGGCCACCGAGCAGTTCTTC
once,TRBD1,TRBJ1-2,TRBV5-1,CASAPPGTGGGYTF,TGCGCCAGCGCCCCCCCCGGGACAGGGGGTGGCTACACCTTC
-,TRBD1,TRBJ1-2,TRBV6-5,CASRTGERGYTF,TGTGCCAGCAGAACAGGGGAACGTGGCTACACCTTC
-,TRBD2,TRBJ2-2,TRBV7-2,CASSQLAGGPGELFF,TGTGCCAGCAGCCAACTAGCGGGAGGCCCCGGGGAGCTGTTTTTT
few,-,TRBJ1-1,TRBV6-5,CASSYTTGQAFF,TGTGCCAGCAGTTACACCACAGGGCAAGCTTTCTTT
-,-,TRBJ2-7,TRBV9,CASSPNSGYEQYF,TGTGCCAGCAGCCCTAATTCCGGCTACGAGCAGTACTTC
-,TRBD1,TRBJ2-7,TRBV29-1,CSVGGRQGKLEQYF,TGCAGCGTTGGCGGCCGACAGGGAAAACTCGAGCAGTACTTC
once,-,TRBJ1-2,TRBV16,CASSQSGTYGYTF,TGTGCCAGCAGCCAATCGGGCACATATGGCTACACCTTC